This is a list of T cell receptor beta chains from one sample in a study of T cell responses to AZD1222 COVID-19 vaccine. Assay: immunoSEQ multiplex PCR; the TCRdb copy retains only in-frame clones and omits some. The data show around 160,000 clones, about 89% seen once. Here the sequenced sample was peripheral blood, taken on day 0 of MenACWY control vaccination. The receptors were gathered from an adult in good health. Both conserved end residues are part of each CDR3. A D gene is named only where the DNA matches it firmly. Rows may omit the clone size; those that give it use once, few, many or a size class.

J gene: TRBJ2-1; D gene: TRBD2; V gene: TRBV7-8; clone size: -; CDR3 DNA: TGTGCCAGCAGCTCCGGGACTAGCGGGGGCCGTAGGTACAATGAGCAGTTCTTC; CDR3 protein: CASSSGTSGGRRYNEQFF
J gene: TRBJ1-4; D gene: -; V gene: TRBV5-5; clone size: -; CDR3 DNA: TGTGCCAGCAGCTTGATCGGGGGGATTGATGAAAAACTGTTTTTT; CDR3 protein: CASSLIGGIDEKLFF
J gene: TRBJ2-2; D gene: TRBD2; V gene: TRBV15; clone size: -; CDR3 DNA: TGTGCCACCAGCCCAGGGACTAGCGTGAACACCGGGGAGCTGTTTTTT; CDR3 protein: CATSPGTSVNTGELFF
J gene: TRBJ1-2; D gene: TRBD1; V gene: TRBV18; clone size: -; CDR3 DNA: TGTGCCAGCTCACCACGTATAAGAGGCGGGACAGAGTTCTATGGCTACACCTTC; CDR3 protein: CASSPRIRGGTEFYGYTF
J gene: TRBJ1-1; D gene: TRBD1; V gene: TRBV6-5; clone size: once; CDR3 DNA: TGTGCCAGCAGTAAGACAGGGGGCAACACTGAAGCTTTCTTT; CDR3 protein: CASSKTGGNTEAFF
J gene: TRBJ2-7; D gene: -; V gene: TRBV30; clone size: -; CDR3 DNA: TGTGCCTGGAGTGTCAGGGCGGGGTCCTACGAGCAGTACTTC; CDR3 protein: CAWSVRAGSYEQYF
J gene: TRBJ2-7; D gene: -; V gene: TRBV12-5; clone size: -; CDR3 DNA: TGTGCTAGTGGTTTATCAGGAGTGAGCGAGCAGTACTTC; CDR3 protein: CASGLSGVSEQYF
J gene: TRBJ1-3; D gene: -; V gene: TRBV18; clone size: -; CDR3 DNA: TGTGCCAGCTCATCAGGGGTCGGGGGTCGAGCTGGAAACACCATATATTTT; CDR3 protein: CASSSGVGGRAGNTIYF
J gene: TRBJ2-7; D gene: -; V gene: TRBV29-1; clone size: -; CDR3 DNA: TGCAGCGTTGGCCTTAGAAATTCCTACGAGCAGTACTTC; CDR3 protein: CSVGLRNSYEQYF
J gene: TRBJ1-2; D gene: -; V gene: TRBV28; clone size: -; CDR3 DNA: TGTGCCAGCAGTAGCTCAGGGCTTGGCTACACCTTC; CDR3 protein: CASSSSGLGYTF
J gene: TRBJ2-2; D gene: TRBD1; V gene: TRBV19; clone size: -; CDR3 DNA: TGTGCCAGTAGTACAACCCGCGAGCCGGGACAGGGGTACACCGGGGAGCTGTTTTTT; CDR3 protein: CASSTTREPGQGYTGELFF
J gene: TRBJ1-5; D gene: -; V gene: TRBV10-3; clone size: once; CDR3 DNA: TGTGCCATCAGTGAGCCCCGGGGGGGCCGCAGCAATCAGCCCCAGCATTTT; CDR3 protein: CAISEPRGGRSNQPQHF
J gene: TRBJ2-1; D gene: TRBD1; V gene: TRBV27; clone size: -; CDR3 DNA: TGTGCCAGCAGTCCCGACAGGGCGGTATTCGATGAGCAGTTCTTC; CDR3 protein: CASSPDRAVFDEQFF
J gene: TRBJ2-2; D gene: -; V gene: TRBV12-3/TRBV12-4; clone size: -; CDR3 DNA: TGTGCCAGCGCTGCCGAGGGTCCCGGGGAGCTGTTTTTT; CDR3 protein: CASAAEGPGELFF
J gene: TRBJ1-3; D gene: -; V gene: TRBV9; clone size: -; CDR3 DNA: TGTGCCAGCAGCCCCTCCCCGGGGCCGGACACCATATATTTT; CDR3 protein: CASSPSPGPDTIYF
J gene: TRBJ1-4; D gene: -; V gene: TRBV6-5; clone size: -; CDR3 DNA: TGTGCCAGCAGCGGGGGCCAGCTGGAGGAAAAACTGTTTTTT; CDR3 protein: CASSGGQLEEKLFF
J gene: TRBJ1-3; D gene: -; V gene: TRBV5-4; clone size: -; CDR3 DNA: TGTGCCAGCAGCTTGAACCAGAACTCTGGAAACACCATATATTTT; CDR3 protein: CASSLNQNSGNTIYF
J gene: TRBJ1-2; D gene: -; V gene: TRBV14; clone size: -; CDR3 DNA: TGTGCCAGCAGCCAGAGGGGGGTCTATGGCTACACCTTC; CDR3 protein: CASSQRGVYGYTF
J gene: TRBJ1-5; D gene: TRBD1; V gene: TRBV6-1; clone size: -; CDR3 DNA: TGTGCCAGCAGTGCGGGACAGGGGGCCTCTAATCAGCCCCAGCATTTT; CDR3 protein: CASSAGQGASNQPQHF
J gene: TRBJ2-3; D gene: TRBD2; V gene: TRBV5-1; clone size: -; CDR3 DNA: TGCGCCAGCAGGCCCCCTAGCGGGGGGCCAACAAATACGCAGTATTTT; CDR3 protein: CASRPPSGGPTNTQYF
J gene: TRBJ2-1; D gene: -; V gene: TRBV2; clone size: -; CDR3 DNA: TGTGCCAGTGCATTAGGACAGACCCTAGCCTACAATGAGCAGTTCTTC; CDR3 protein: CASALGQTLAYNEQFF
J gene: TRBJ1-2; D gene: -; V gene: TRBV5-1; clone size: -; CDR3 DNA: TGCGCCAGCAGCGACCCGGGCCGACAGCGGGGCTACACCTTC; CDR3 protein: CASSDPGRQRGYTF
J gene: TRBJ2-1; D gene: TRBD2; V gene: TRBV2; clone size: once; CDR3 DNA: TGTGCCAGCAGGCGGACTAGCGGGACCTCAGAGCAGTTCTTC; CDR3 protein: CASRRTSGTSEQFF
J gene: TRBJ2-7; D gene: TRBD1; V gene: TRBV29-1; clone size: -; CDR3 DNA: TGCAGCGTTGGGGACAGGGGGTTCCACGAGCAGTACTTC; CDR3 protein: CSVGDRGFHEQYF
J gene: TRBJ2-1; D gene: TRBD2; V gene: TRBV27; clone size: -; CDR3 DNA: TGTGCCAGCAGTTCCCCCCGGACTAGCGGGAGTTTACACAATGAGCAGTTCTTC; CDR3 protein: CASSSPRTSGSLHNEQFF
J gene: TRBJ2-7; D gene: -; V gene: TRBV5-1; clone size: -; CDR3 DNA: TGCGCCAGCAGCTGGACCTTTGACGAGCAGTACTTC; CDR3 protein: CASSWTFDEQYF
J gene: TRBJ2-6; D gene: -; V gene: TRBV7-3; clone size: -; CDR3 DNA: TGTGCCAGCAGCTTAATAGGGAACAACGTCCTGACTTTC; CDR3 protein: CASSLIGNNVLTF
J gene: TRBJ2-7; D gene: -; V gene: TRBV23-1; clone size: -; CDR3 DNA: TGCGCCCTCACCCTTGCCTACGAGCAGTACTTC; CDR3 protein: CALTLAYEQYF
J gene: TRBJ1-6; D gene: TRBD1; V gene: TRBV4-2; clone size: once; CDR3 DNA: TGTGCCAGCAGCCCGGGACAGGTAACTTCACCCCTCCACTTT; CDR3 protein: CASSPGQVTSPLHF
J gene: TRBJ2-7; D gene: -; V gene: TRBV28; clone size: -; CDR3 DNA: TGTGCCAGCAGGAAACAGGGACCCACCTACGAGCAGTACTTC; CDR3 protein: CASRKQGPTYEQYF
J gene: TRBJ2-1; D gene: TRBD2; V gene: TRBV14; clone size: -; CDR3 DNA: TGTGCCAGCAGCCAGGGACTAGCGAGTGAGCAGTTCTTC; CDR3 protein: CASSQGLASEQFF
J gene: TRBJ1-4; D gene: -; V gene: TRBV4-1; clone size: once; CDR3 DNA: TGCGCCAGCAGCTATGGTCGAGTCTCAACTAATGAAAAACTGTTTTTT; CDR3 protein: CASSYGRVSTNEKLFF
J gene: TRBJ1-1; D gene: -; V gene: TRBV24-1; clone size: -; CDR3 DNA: TGTGCCACCAGGGCAGGAACGAACACTGAAGCTTTCTTT; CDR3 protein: CATRAGTNTEAFF
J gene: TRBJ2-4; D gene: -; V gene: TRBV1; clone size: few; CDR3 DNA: TGCACCAGCAGCCAGGGATCCAAAAACATTCAGTACTTC; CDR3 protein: CTSSQGSKNIQYF
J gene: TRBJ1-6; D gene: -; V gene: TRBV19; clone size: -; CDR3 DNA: TGTGCCAGTAGTCGTCGGCCTACGAGCTCCTATAATTCACCCCTCCACTTT; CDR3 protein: CASSRRPTSSYNSPLHF
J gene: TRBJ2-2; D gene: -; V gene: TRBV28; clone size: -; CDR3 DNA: TGTGCCAGCAGGGGGACAATGGGCGGGGAGCTGTTTTTT; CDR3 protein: CASRGTMGGELFF
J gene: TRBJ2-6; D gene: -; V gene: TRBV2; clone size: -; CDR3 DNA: TGTGCCAGCAGTGTAAGGGGAGACTCTGGGGCCAACGTCCTGACTTTC; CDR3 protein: CASSVRGDSGANVLTF
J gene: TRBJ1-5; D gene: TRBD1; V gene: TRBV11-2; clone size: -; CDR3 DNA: TGTGCCAGCAGCGACAGGGTTAGCAATCAGCCCCAGCATTTT; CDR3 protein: CASSDRVSNQPQHF
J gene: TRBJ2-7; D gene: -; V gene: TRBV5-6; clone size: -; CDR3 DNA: TGTGCCAGCAGCTTGGTAGGGGTGGACGAGCAGTACTTC; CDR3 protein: CASSLVGVDEQYF
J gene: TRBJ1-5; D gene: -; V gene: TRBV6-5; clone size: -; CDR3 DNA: TGTGCCAGCAGCCTCGCCAGGGTAGGACAGCCCCAGCATTTT; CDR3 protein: CASSLARVGQPQHF
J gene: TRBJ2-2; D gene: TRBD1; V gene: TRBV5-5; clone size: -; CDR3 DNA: TGTGCCAGCAGCACGGGACAGGGGGTGAACACCGGGGAGCTGTTTTTT; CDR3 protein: CASSTGQGVNTGELFF
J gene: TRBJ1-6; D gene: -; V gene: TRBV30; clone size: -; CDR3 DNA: TGTGCCTGGAGTCCAGGTTCACCTTCACCCCTCCACTTT; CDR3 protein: CAWSPGSPSPLHF
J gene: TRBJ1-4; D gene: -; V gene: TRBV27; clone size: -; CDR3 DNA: TGTGCCAGCAGTTTCCCGTCCGGGAAACTGTTTTTT; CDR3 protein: CASSFPSGKLFF
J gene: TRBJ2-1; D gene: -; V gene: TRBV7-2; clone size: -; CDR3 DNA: TGTGCCAGCAGCTCAAAACAGGCCAGAAGTTACAATGAGCAGTTCTTC; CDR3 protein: CASSSKQARSYNEQFF
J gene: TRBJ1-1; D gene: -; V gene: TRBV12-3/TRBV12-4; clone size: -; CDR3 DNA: TGTGCCAGCAGTTTGACAGGGAACACTGAAGCTTTCTTT; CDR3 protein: CASSLTGNTEAFF
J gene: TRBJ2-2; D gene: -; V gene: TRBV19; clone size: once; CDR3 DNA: TGTGCCAGTAGTGTCACAGGGAGAGAGACCGGGGAGCTGTTTTTT; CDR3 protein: CASSVTGRETGELFF
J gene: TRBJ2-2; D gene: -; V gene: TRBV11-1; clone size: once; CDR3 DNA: TGTGCCAGCAGCTTAGGCCAGAACACCGGGGAGCTGTTTTTT; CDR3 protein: CASSLGQNTGELFF